This T cell receptor (beta chain) is from a study of T cells in Graves' hyperthyroidism and ophthalmopathy (dated by TCRdb to between 2018 and 2021). With regard to the full study: Peripheral blood was sampled at the time of initial diagnosis, prior to any treatment. TCR V-J signatures able to tell the groups apart were searched for in a discovery cohort of about a hundred patients, of whom about 40 had Graves' ophthalmopathy and roughly 58 had stable Graves' hyperthyroidism. Whether ophthalmopathy could be predicted prospectively was tested in an independent validation cohort made up of under 20 hyperthyroidism patients plus 17 patients who later progressed to ophthalmopathy. For training and testing, the 100 patients in the discovery cohort were randomly divided in a 7:3 ratio. The study also compared thyroid tissue and blood T-cell repertoires from over 5 Graves' hyperthyroidism patients. Once sampling was done, hyperthyroidism patients were given methimazole at a starting dose of 30 mg daily, whereas ophthalmopathy patients were given high-dose intravenous methylprednisolone. TCR Vbeta CDR3 sequencing of 140 or so peripheral blood samples (under 45 ophthalmopathy, approximately 80 hyperthyroidism and roughly 17 progressor patients) is reported in the paper.

The junction shows trimming of 0 bases on V and 9 bases on J, plus 20 bases between the germline ends. Taken from the germline V gene, the CDR1 and CDR2 loops are LGHNT and FRNRAP. The CDR3 covers 16 residues, taking in both the cysteine and the phenylalanine. Left in the record is the CDR3 DNA by itself, 48 bases read in frame from the first base. Amplification of TCR beta CDR3 regions was carried out from RNA transcripts. The TCR CDR3 was subjected to a first round of RT-PCR using the HTBI primer set and the Qiagen OneStep RT-PCR kit. Libraries were constructed in a second round of multiplex PCR, after which size selection and purification were carried out. Paired-end sequencing of the libraries was performed with 100 bp reads on an Illumina HiSeq2000. The authors' analysis ran thus. Raw data were processed with SOAPnuke, discarding reads with adapters, uncalled bases, mean Phred below 15, or no exact constant-primer or identifier match. High-quality paired reads were merged using COPE v1.2.5, and each unique nucleotide sequence was defined as a clonotype. MiTCR v1.1 was used to align the clonotypes against IMGT TRBV, TRBD and TRBJ reference segments. The analysis included only V-J combinations with a frequency above 0.0001, which together covered roughly 99% of the repertoires. The TCS score was defined as F50 (clonal expansion) divided by E x V (chaos), with BLOSUM62-based TCRdist calculated between CDR3 peptides within each V-J. Welch's t-statistics and random forest reduced some 510 V-J features to around 14, which were used in a naive Bayes classifier (R e1071). Using fastp at Q25 and MiXCR, TCRdb reprocessed the public reads and kept productive beta chains. Rows with one shared CDR3 protein collapse into an entry with the most common genes and DNA. What appears here as the V and J calls and clone size reflects TCRdb's work, not the paper's. The table for this sample lists approximately 400,000 distinct CDR3 sequences; around a sixth of them were counted only once. The top ten clonotypes cover around 7.7% of the sample.

Stable Graves' hyperthyroidism was defined as the absence of progression to ophthalmopathy over 18 months of follow-up. The hyperthyroidism patients were between 18 and 65 years old and newly diagnosed, with a disease duration of less than 2 months. Any patient with an uncontrolled infection, another autoimmune disease, pregnancy or lactation was excluded. Diagnoses were based on clinical symptoms, serum thyroxine and TRAb, thyroid ultrasound and orbital computed tomography. PBMCs were separated from 10 ml of fresh peripheral blood using Ficoll-Paque density gradient centrifugation. Total RNA was extracted with Trizol reagent, and quality was checked on an Agilent 2100 Bioanalyzer. This clonotype has just a few counts. What this receptor recognizes is not known. Nothing much larger sits one base from this clone, and base qualities are not available. Here is what the overall study found, with its caveats: In validation, progression to ophthalmopathy was predicted by the model with around 70% sensitivity and 72.22% specificity, a median of roughly 6 months before onset. Sample size was not statistically predetermined, and investigators were not blinded to group allocation. A 13 V-J signature model separated ophthalmopathy from stable hyperthyroidism, with over 85% sensitivity and roughly 82% specificity in cross-validation and 80%/75% in testing. Most expanded thyroid clonotypes (frequency above 0.001) were also detected in blood, a finding suggesting that blood repertoires may reflect thyroid immune responses.

The receptor chain draws on TRBV12-5 and TRBJ1-1; possibly the D gene is TRBD1, per 5 matching bases. The material sequenced was blood. The clonotype originates from a woman aged 18-29 years with Graves' hyperthyroidism. This receptor carries the CDR3 CASGLVIGSGREKAFF. The DNA reads as follows: TGTGCTAGTGGTTTGGTAATTGGGTCGGGACGGGAAAAAGCTTTCTTT.